This T cell receptor beta chain was obtained from a study of Ad26.COV2.S vaccination and SARS-CoV-2 variants. Treatment specified: around 19 received Ad26.COV2.S at low or high dose, single or two shots; 5 received placebo; per-sample allocation not given. It was on day 63 after the first vaccine or placebo injection that samples were taken. CDR1 is MDHEN, CDR2 SYDVKM, per germline. V was cut by 1 base and J by 5 bases, with 11 bases left in between. The CDR3 length is 15 residues. The repertoire was sequenced with immunoSEQ multiplex PCR; TCRdb's copy has only in-frame clones and lacks some. The sample carries 350,000 to 600,000 clones, 80% to 90% recorded once.

The gene calls are TRBV28 and TRBJ2-2; D is unresolved. This material consisted of peripheral blood, taken in a trial of Ad26.COV2.S vaccine versus placebo. This clonotype was obtained from a person between 18 and 65 years old who received the Ad26.COV2.S COVID-19 vaccine or a placebo. As DNA, the CDR3 is TGTGCCAGCAGTTTATTAGGCAGTCTAACCGGGGAGCTGTTTTTT. Its protein product is CASSLLGSLTGELFF.